This T cell receptor beta chain came from a study of CD8+CD57+ T cells in acquired aplastic anemia. Study in general: Sorted CD4+ and CD8+ cells gave a mean 3.2 ug DNA, range roughly 0.18 to 30 ug. Healthy donors yielded roughly 11 million CD4+ cell reads on average. Study results and caveats: Patients and controls were found to share some 30 CD8+ CDR3 sequences. Patients showed no significant difference from controls in CD8+ Simpson's diversity.

This CDR3 is 16 amino acids long. In germline, CDR1 is MDHEN, CDR2 SYDVKM. Trimming removed 3 bases from V and 3 bases from J, with 12 bases in between. TCR beta VDJ combinations and CDR3 sequences were profiled from genomic DNA. MiXCR, run by TCRdb on the reads, gives a single entry per CDR3 protein. The sample lists some 180,000 distinct CDR3 sequences; under 55% were seen once. This clonotype was counted a few times. Its antigen is unidentified. Sequencing was performed on sorted CD4+, CD8+, or CD8+CD57+ T cells (not recorded which) from PBMCs. The source of this sequence is a human donor in good health. The genes are TRBV28 and TRBJ1-6; D gene uncertain. DNA of the CDR3: TGTGCCAGCAGTTTGTCGACTAGGGTCTATAATTCACCCCTCCACTTT. Translating it yields CASSLSTRVYNSPLHF.